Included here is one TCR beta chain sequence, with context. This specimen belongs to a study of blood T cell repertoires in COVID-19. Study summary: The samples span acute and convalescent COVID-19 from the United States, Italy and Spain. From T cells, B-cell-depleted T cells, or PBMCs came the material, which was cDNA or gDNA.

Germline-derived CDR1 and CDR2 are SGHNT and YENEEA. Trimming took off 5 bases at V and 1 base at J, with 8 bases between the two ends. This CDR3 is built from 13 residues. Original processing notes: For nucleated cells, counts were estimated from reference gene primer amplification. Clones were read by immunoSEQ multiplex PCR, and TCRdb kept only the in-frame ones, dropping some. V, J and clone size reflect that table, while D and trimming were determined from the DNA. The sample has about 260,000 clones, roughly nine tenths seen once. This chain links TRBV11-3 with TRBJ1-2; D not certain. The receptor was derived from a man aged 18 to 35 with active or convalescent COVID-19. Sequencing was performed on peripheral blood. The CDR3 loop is CASSQQLNYGYTF. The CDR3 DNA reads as TGTGCCAGCAGCCAACAGCTTAACTATGGCTACACCTTC.